This T cell receptor (beta chain) was sequenced in a study of blood T cell repertoires in COVID-19. Study as a whole: Both acute and convalescent COVID-19 samples were obtained from the United States, Italy and Spain.

The ends lost 3 bases at V and 6 bases at J; junction bases unmatched: 3. The length of the CDR3 is 15 residues. Germline values: CDR1 SGHNT, CDR2 YYREEE (reference sequence). Assay: immunoSEQ multiplex PCR; the TCRdb copy retains only in-frame clones and omits some. The table has 140,000 or so clones, around 90% seen once. This clone was counted once. Sequencing was carried out using peripheral blood. This receptor was taken from a man aged 65-85 years with acute or convalescent COVID-19. The chain couples TRBV5-4 to TRBJ2-3, with 14 bases fitting TRBD2. This CDR3 reads CASSSGLAGVDTQYF. The CDR3 nucleotides are TGTGCCAGCAGCTCGGGACTAGCGGGAGTGGATACGCAGTATTTT.